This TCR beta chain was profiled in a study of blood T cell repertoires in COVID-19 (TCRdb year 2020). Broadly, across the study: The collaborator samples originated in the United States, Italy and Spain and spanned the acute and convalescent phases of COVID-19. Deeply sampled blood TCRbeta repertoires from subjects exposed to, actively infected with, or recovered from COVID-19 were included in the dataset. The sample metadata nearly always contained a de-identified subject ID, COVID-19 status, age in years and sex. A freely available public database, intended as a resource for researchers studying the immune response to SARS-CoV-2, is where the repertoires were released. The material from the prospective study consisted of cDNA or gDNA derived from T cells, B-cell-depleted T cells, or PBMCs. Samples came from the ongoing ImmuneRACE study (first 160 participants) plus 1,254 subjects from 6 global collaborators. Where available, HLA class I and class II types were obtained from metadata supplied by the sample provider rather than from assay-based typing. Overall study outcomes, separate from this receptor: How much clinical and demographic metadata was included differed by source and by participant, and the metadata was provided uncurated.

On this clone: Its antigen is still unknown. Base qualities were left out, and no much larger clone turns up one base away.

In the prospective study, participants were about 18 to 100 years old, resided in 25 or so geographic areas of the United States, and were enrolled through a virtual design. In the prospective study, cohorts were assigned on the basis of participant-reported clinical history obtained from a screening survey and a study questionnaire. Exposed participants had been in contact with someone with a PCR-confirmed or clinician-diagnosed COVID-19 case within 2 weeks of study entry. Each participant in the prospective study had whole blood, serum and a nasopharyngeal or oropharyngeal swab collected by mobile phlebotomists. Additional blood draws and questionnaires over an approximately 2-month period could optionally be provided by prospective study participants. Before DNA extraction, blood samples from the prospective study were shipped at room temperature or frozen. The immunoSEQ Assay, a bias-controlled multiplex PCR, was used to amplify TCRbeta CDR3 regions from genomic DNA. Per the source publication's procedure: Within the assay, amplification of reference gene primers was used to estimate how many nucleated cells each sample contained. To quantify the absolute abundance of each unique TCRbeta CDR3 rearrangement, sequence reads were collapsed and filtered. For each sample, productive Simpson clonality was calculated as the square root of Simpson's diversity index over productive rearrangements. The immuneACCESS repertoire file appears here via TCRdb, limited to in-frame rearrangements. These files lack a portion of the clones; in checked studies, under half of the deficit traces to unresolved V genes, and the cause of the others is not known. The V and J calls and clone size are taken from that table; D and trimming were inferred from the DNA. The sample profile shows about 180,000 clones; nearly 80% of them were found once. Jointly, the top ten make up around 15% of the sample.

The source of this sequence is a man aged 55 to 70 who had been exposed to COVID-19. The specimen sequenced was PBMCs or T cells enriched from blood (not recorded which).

The nucleotide sequence is TGTGCCAGCAGCTTAGTGGACAGGGCCGCTGAAGCTTTCTTT. The resulting protein is CASSLVDRAAEAFF. The receptor chain draws on TRBV11-3 and TRBJ1-1, and TRBD1 matches 8 of the central bases. There are 14 amino acids in the CDR3, from cysteine to phenylalanine inclusive. Only the CDR3 region is kept as DNA, spanning 42 bases read in frame from base 1. CDR1 and CDR2, looked up from the germline V gene, are SGHNT and YENEEA. The germline V end is reduced by 1 base and the J end by 6 bases; junction bases left unmatched: 4.